This TCR beta chain originates from a study of blood T cell repertoires in COVID-19. About the study: COVID-19 samples collected from the United States, Italy and Spain covered acute and convalescent phases. Nucleic acid was either cDNA or gDNA, and it came from T cells, B-cell-depleted T cells, or PBMCs.

Trimming took 4 bases from V and 8 from J; bases not matched to a gene: 10. Germline V gives CDR1 SGHRS, CDR2 YFSETQ. This CDR3 is built from 15 residues. Sequencing used immunoSEQ multiplex PCR; TCRdb keeps in-frame clones, though not all of them. The top ten hold 2.5% to 3% of the sample, which has about 230,000 clones, less than 90% seen once. This sequence was found in a woman in her 70s with active or convalescent COVID-19. The chain combines TRBV5-1 with TRBJ1-4; 8 bases agree with TRBD1. Material: peripheral blood. The CDR3 region has the DNA TGCGCCAGCAGCCTTGCCCAGGGGGCTCGGGAAAAACTGTTTTTT. Its translation is CASSLAQGAREKLFF. The entire variable domain, with the rest obtained from reference TRBV5-1 and TRBJ1-4, is as follows: KAGVTQTPRYLIKTRGQQVTLSCSPISGHRSVSWYQQTPGQGLQFLFEYFSETQRNKGNFPGRFSGRQFSNSRSEMNVSTLELGDSALYLCASSLAQGAREKLFFGSGTQLSVL.